Below are 25 T cell receptor beta chains sequenced from a single sample in a study of blood T cell repertoires in COVID-19. Sequenced by immunoSEQ multiplex PCR; TCRdb stores in-frame clones only, minus some. The profile shows over 80,000 clones, around three quarters of them singletons. The sequenced material came from peripheral blood. These receptors were collected from a woman aged 50 to 60 with acute or convalescent COVID-19.

The V call is TRBV5-4, the J call TRBJ2-5, with D perhaps TRBD2 (6 bases). Germline CDR1 reads SGHNT; CDR2 reads YYREEE (reference sequence). The CDR3 length is 13 residues. V dropped 4 bases and J dropped 5 bases, with 12 bases sitting between them. CDR3 loop: CASSLWGVETQYF. CDR3 DNA sequence: TGTGCCAGCAGCCTGTGGGGGGTGGAGACCCAGTACTTC.

V and J are TRBV19 and TRBJ2-7, with TRBD2 matching 11 bases. CDR3 length: 19 residues. V gave up 4 bases and J gave up 0 bases; unmatched junction bases: 14. Looked up from germline, CDR1 is LNHDA and CDR2 is SQIVND (reference sequence). The CDR3 protein is CASSKEGIAGGPSSYEQYF. The DNA for the CDR3 is TGTGCCAGTAGTAAAGAGGGAATAGCGGGGGGGCCGAGCTCCTACGAGCAGTACTTC.

The chain has TRBV3-1 (or the pseudogene TRBV3-2) and TRBJ1-5; D remains ambiguous. The germline gives CDR1 LGHDT, CDR2 YNNKEL (reference sequence). CDR3 length: 15 residues. V was cut by 3 bases and J by 4 bases, with 13 bases left in between. CDR3 amino acids: CASSQGGRSNQPQHF. The CDR3, as DNA: TGTGCCAGCAGCCAGGGAGGACGGTCGAATCAGCCCCAGCATTTT.

The chain is built from TRBV7-3 and TRBJ2-3, with 8 positions matching TRBD2. From germline, CDR1 is SGHTA and CDR2 FQGTGA. The CDR3 is 15 residues long. The V gene end was trimmed by 4 bases and the J gene end by 2 bases; junction bases not matched to a gene: 5. The CDR3 DNA reads as TGTGCCAGCAGCTATAGCGGGACCGACACAGATACGCAGTATTTT. It codes for CASSYSGTDTDTQYF.

This clone was counted between two and nine times. This chain uses TRBV29-1 with TRBJ2-1; 9 positions agree with TRBD1. The CDR3 length is 15 residues. V lost 6 bases and J lost 6; bases outside the gene matches: 12. Germline V gene data show CDR1 as SQVTM and CDR2 as ANQGSEA. In DNA form, the CDR3 reads TGCAGCGTCACCCGCGGGGGACAGGGCGGCAATGAGCAGTTCTTC. As protein: CSVTRGGQGGNEQFF.

The chain links TRBV4-3 to TRBJ2-7, with D perhaps matching TRBD1 (6 bases). Trimming cost V 3 bases and J 0 bases, with 6 bases left between them. Germline assignment: CDR1 LGHNA and CDR2 YSLEER. The CDR3 is made up of 13 amino acids. The CDR3 loop is CASSQDSSYEQYF. As DNA, the CDR3 is TGCGCCAGCAGCCAGGACAGCTCCTACGAGCAGTACTTC.

This clone was seen a few times. V gene TRBV4-2 combines with J gene TRBJ1-2, with 7 bases lining up with TRBD1. Looked up from germline, CDR1 is LGHNA and CDR2 is YNFKEQ. V lost 1 base, J lost 3 bases, and 2 bases stayed unmatched. This CDR3 comprises 14 residues. The chain's CDR3 is CASSQARGDYGYTF. CDR3 sequence (DNA): TGTGCCAGCAGCCAAGCCAGGGGGGACTATGGCTACACCTTC.

This clone was recorded once. This chain uses TRBV12-3 or TRBV12-4 with TRBJ2-7; D remains ambiguous. The CDR3 is 13 amino acids. The V end lost 3 bases, the J end lost 4 bases, and 10 bases lay between the germline ends. This CDR3 reads CASSFAAEYEQYF. The DNA for the CDR3 is TGTGCCAGCAGTTTTGCGGCCGAGTACGAGCAGTACTTC.

This clone was found a few times. The rearrangement links TRBV2 to TRBJ1-3; D is unclear. There are 16 residues in the CDR3. Germline loops: CDR1 SNHLY, CDR2 FYNNEI. V lost 5 bases, J lost 0 bases, and 14 bases lay in between. The CDR3 region has the DNA TGTGCCAGCAGTATCCGCGACCTAGGCTCTGGAAACACCATATATTTT. This encodes CASSIRDLGSGNTIYF.

This clone was detected only a few times. The same CDR3 arises from other DNA sequences in this sample as well. The V call is TRBV18, the J call TRBJ1-6; TRBD1 matches 10 bases. Germline CDR1 KGHSH, CDR2 LQKENI. Trimming at V came to 3 bases and at J to 9 bases, leaving 8 bases not matched to a gene. This CDR3 comprises 16 residues. The CDR3 protein is CASSPQDRGWGSPLHF. The CDR3 DNA follows: TGTGCCAGCTCACCCCAGGACAGGGGGTGGGGTTCACCCCTCCACTTT.

V usage is TRBV6-5 and J usage is TRBJ1-1, with D uncertain. There are 12 residues in the CDR3. V was cut by 5 bases and J by 6 bases, with 10 bases left in between. Germline CDR1 MNHEY, CDR2 SVGAGI. The CDR3 sequence is CASSNAGSEAFF. The CDR3 DNA sequence: TGTGCCAGCAGTAACGCGGGCTCTGAAGCTTTCTTT.

The CDR3 bases are TGTGCCAGCAGCGCCATAGCGGGGGCCCCCTACAATGAGCAGTTCTTC. It encodes CASSAIAGAPYNEQFF. The chain is built from TRBV5-6 and TRBJ2-1; 9 bases align to TRBD2. J gave up 2 bases and V 4 bases, and 7 bases lay outside the gene matches. Germline values: CDR1 SGHDT, CDR2 YYEEEE. This CDR3 has 16 residues.

V and J are TRBV2 and TRBJ2-2, with D possibly matching TRBD2 (6 bases). Germline values: CDR1 SNHLY, CDR2 FYNNEI. V was clipped by 5 bases and J by 1 base, with 8 bases between them. This CDR3 contains 14 residues. In DNA, the CDR3 is TGTGCCAGCAGTTCCGGGAGGAACACCGGGGAGCTGTTTTTT. This translates into CASSSGRNTGELFF.

Points on this clone: Other DNA sequences in this sample translate to the same CDR3. The gene calls are TRBV5-1 and TRBJ1-2; no clear D gene. The CDR3 contains 14 residues. Germline V gene sequence: CDR1 SGHRS, CDR2 YFSETQ. Trimming shortened V by 0 bases and J by 8 bases, and 14 bases separated the two germline ends. The CDR3 region is CASSLDVEIYGYTF. The CDR3 DNA follows: TGCGCCAGCAGCTTGGATGTAGAAATATACGGCTACACCTTC.

The chain carries TRBV5-1 and TRBJ2-5, with a weak D call TRBD1 (5 bases). The CDR3 has 15 residues. Per germline, CDR1 SGHRS and CDR2 YFSETQ. V was clipped by 0 bases and J by 5 bases, with 14 bases between them. CDR3 protein: CASSLAGSAGETQYF. CDR3 coding DNA: TGCGCCAGCAGCTTGGCCGGATCGGCAGGGGAGACCCAGTACTTC. The variable domain in full, completed from reference TRBV5-1 and TRBJ2-5, reads KAGVTQTPRYLIKTRGQQVTLSCSPISGHRSVSWYQQTPGQGLQFLFEYFSETQRNKGNFPGRFSGRQFSNSRSEMNVSTLELGDSALYLCASSLAGSAGETQYFGPGTRLLVL.

The chain has TRBV19 and TRBJ2-2; D not certain. This CDR3 is 15 amino acids long. CDR1 is LNHDA and CDR2 is SQIVND in the germline V gene (reference sequence). The V end was cut by 3 bases, the J end by 2 bases, with 10 bases between. The DNA of the CDR3 is TGTGCCAGTAGTATTGCTCTTACTAACACCGGGGAGCTGTTTTTT. Translating it yields CASSIALTNTGELFF.

This chain links TRBV7-2 with TRBJ2-5, with a tentative D call TRBD2 (6 bases). Germline lookup yields CDR1 SGHTA and CDR2 FQGNSA. V was trimmed by 5 bases and J by 9 bases, leaving 10 bases between them. This CDR3 contains 11 residues. DNA of the CDR3: TGTGCCAGCAGCCCAAGGGAGGCCCAGTACTTC. Amino acids: CASSPREAQYF.

The rearrangement uses TRBV2 and TRBJ1-4, with 10 positions matching TRBD1. Germline-derived CDR1 and CDR2 are SNHLY and FYNNEI. The ends lost 5 bases at V and 10 bases at J; junction bases unmatched: 7. The CDR3 spans 14 residues. CDR3 in amino acids: CASSRGQGPGKLFF. In nucleotides, the CDR3 is TGTGCCAGCAGTCGGGGACAGGGGCCCGGAAAACTGTTTTTT.

This clone was found a few times. This chain uses TRBV10-1 with TRBJ1-1, with TRBD1 as a possible D gene (6 bases). V was cut by 5 bases and J by 0 bases, with 16 bases left in between. CDR1 WNHNN and CDR2 SYGVQD come from the germline V gene (reference sequence). The CDR3 is 16 amino acids. The CDR3 spells CASSPQGLKVNTEAFF. The CDR3 bases are TGCGCCAGCAGTCCACAGGGTCTTAAGGTGAACACTGAAGCTTTCTTT.

This clone was picked up a small number of times. The rearrangement uses TRBV12-3 or TRBV12-4 and TRBJ1-1; possible D gene TRBD1, 5 bases. Trimming pared 6 bases from V and 1 base from J, leaving 9 bases between. The CDR3 covers 13 residues. The CDR3 DNA reads as TGTGCCAGCAGCCAAGGACAGAACACTGAAGCTTTCTTT. This sequence encodes CASSQGQNTEAFF.

The chain joins TRBV28 to TRBJ1-5; a possible D gene is TRBD1 (6 bases). Germline V lookup: CDR1 MDHEN, CDR2 SYDVKM. The V end was cut by 1 base, the J end by 5 bases, with 21 bases between. This CDR3 is 18 amino acids long. CDR3 amino acids: CASSLSTGLGSHDQPQHF. CDR3 in DNA: TGTGCCAGCAGTTTATCTACAGGGTTAGGGAGTCACGATCAGCCCCAGCATTTT.

In its sample, this clone was seen many times. This chain links TRBV6-5 with TRBJ1-1, with TRBD1 as a possible D gene (5 bases). Germline V lookup: CDR1 MNHEY, CDR2 SVGAGI. The CDR3 loop spans 12 amino acids. V dropped 6 bases and J dropped 7 bases, with 12 bases sitting between them. This CDR3 reads CASRPAGLEAFF. The CDR3 nucleotides read TGTGCCAGCAGGCCCGCGGGGCTTGAAGCTTTCTTT.

The genes are TRBV28 and TRBJ1-3; D possibly corresponds to TRBD1 (5 bases). The CDR3 consists of 18 residues. In germline, CDR1 is MDHEN, CDR2 SYDVKM. Between the trimmed V and J ends, which lost 5 bases and 0 bases, there was a span of 20 bases. CDR3 region: CASSPPLLRQSSGNTIYF. The CDR3 nucleotides are TGTGCCAGCAGTCCCCCCCTCCTTCGACAGAGCTCTGGAAACACCATATATTTT.

This rearrangement joins TRBV3-1 (or the pseudogene TRBV3-2) to TRBJ2-5; D gene unclear. Trimming took 4 bases from V and 5 from J, leaving 14 bases between them. This CDR3 region has 14 residues. Per the germline V gene, CDR1 is LGHDT and CDR2 is YNNKEL (reference sequence). Here the CDR3 reads CASSPKASAETQYF. In DNA, the CDR3 is TGTGCCAGCAGCCCTAAAGCGAGCGCGGAGACCCAGTACTTC.

This clone has a handful of counts. The chain links TRBV28 to TRBJ1-2; possibly TRBD1 for D (5 bases). Germline V CDR1 and CDR2: MDHEN, SYDVKM. There are 14 residues in the CDR3. Trimming left V 2 bases short and J 2 bases short, with 9 bases between. The CDR3, as DNA: TGTGCCAGCAGTTTAGGAGCAGGGAACTATGGCTACACCTTC. Protein product: CASSLGAGNYGYTF.